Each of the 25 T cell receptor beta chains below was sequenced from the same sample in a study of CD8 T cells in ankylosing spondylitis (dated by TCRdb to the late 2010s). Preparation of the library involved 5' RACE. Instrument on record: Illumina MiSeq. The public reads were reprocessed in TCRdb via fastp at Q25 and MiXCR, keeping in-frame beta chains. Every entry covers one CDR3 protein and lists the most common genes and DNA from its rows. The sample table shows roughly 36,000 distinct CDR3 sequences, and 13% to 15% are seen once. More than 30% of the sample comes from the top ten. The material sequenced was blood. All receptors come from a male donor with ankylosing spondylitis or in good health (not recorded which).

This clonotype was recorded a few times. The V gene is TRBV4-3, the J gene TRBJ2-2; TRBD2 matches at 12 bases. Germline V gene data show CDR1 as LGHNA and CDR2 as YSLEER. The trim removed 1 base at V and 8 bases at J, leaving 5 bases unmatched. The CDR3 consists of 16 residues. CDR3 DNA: TGCGCCAGCAGCCAAGGACTAGCGGGAGTATATGGGGAGCTGTTTTTT. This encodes CASSQGLAGVYGELFF.

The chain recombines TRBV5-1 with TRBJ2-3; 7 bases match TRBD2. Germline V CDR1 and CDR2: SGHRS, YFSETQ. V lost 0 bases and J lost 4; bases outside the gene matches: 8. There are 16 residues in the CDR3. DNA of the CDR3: TGCGCCAGCAGCTTGGCTAGCGGTTCCCTCGCAGATACGCAGTATTTT. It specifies CASSLASGSLADTQYF. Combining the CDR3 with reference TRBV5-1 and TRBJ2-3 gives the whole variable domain KAGVTQTPRYLIKTRGQQVTLSCSPISGHRSVSWYQQTPGQGLQFLFEYFSETQRNKGNFPGRFSGRQFSNSRSEMNVSTLELGDSALYLCASSLASGSLADTQYFGPGTRLTVL.

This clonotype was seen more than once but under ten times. This chain's CDR3 is CSARDFRETGELFF. The DNA for the CDR3 is TGCAGTGCTAGAGATTTCAGGGAGACCGGGGAGCTGTTTTTT. J is TRBJ2-2 and V is TRBV20-1; D tentatively fits TRBD1 or TRBD2 (5 bases each). This CDR3 region has 14 residues. Trimming removed 0 bases at V and 5 bases at J, with 10 bases between. Per germline, CDR1 DFQATT and CDR2 SNEGSKA (reference sequence).

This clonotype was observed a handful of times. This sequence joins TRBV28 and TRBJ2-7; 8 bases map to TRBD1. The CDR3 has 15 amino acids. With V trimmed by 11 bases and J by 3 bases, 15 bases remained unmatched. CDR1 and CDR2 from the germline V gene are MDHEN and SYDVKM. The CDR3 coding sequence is TGTGCCGGGCAGGGGGACAGGTACAAAGTCTACGAGCAGTACGTC. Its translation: CAGQGDRYKVYEQYV.

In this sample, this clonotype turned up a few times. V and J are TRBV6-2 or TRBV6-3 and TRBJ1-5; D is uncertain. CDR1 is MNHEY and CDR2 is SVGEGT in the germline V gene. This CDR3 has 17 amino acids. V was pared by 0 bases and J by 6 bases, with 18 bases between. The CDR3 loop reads CASSYSSTRMGFQPQHF. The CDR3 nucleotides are TGTGCCAGCAGTTACTCGAGTACCAGGATGGGTTTTCAGCCCCAGCATTTT.

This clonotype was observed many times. Here the CDR3 DNA reads TGCAGCGTTGCGAGTGACGGGACCTACACAGATACGCAGTATTTT. This encodes CSVASDGTYTDTQYF. V usage is TRBV29-1 and J usage is TRBJ2-3; D is possibly TRBD1 or TRBD2 (5 bases each). From germline, CDR1 is SQVTM and CDR2 ANQGSEA. The CDR3 runs 15 residues. V was trimmed by 4 bases and J by 2 bases, leaving 16 bases between them.

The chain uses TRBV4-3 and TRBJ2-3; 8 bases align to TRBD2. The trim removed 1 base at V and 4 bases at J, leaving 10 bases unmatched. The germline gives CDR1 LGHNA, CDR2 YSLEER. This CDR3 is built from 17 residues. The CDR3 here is CASSQALAGSRPDTQYF. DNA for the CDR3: TGCGCCAGCAGCCAAGCCCTAGCGGGCAGCCGGCCAGATACGCAGTATTTT.

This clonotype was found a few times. CDR3 in amino acids: CSVGQDYGYTF. DNA of the CDR3: TGCAGCGTTGGGCAGGACTATGGCTACACCTTC. The rearrangement links TRBV29-1 to TRBJ1-2; D remains unclear. The CDR3 contains 11 residues. Looked up from germline, CDR1 is SQVTM and CDR2 is ANQGSEA. V lost 4 bases, J lost 3 bases, and 6 bases lay in between.

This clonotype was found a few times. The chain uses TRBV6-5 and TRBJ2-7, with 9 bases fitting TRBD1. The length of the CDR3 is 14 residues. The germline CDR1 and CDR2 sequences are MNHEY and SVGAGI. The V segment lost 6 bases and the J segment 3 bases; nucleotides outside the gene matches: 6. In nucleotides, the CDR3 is TGTGCCAGCAGGAAACAGGGGGCAAACTACGAGCAGTACTTC. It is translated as CASRKQGANYEQYF.

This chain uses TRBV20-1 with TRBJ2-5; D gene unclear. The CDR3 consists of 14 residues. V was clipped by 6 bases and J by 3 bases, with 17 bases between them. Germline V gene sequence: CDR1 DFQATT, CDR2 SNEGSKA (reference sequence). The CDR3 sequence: CSASKVQIEETQYF. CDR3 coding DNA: TGCAGTGCCTCCAAGGTGCAGATTGAAGAGACCCAGTACTTC.

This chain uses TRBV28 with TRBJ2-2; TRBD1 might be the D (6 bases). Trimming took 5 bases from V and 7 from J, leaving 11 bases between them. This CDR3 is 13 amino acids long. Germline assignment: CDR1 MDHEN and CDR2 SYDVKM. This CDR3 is CASSSKQGGELFF. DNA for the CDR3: TGTGCCAGCAGTAGCAAACAGGGCGGGGAGCTGTTTTTT. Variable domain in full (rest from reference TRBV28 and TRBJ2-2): DVKVTQSSRYLVKRTGEKVFLECVQDMDHENMFWYRQDPGLGLRLIYFSYDVKMKEKGDIPEGYSVSREKKERFSLILESASTNQTSMYLCASSSKQGGELFFGEGSRLTVL.

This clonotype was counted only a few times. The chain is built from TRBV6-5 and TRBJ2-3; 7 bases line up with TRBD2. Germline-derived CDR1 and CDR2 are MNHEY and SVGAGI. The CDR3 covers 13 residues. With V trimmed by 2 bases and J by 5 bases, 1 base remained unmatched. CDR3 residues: CASSYVAGDTQYF. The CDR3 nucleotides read TGTGCCAGCAGTTACGTAGCGGGAGATACGCAGTATTTT.

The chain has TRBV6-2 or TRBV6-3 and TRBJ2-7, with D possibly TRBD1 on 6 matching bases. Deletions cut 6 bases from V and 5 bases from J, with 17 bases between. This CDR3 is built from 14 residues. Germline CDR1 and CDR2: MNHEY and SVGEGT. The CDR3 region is CASSKKTGRHEQYV. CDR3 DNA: TGTGCCAGCAGCAAGAAGACAGGTAGACACGAGCAGTACGTC.

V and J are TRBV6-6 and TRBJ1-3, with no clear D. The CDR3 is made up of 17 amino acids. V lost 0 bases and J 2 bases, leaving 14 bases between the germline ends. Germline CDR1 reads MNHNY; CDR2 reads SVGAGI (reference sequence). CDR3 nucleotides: TGTGCCAGCAGTTACTCGACTACGGACGGAGCTGGAAACACCATATATTTT. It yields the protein CASSYSTTDGAGNTIYF.

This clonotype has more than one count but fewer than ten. The CDR3 reads CASSSRADTQYF. The DNA of the CDR3 is TGCGCCAGCAGCTCTAGGGCAGATACGCAGTATTTT. V usage is TRBV5-1 and J usage is TRBJ2-3; D is unresolved. V was trimmed by 3 bases and J by 4 bases, leaving 6 bases between them. The CDR3 is 12 amino acids. CDR1 is SGHRS, CDR2 YFSETQ, per germline.

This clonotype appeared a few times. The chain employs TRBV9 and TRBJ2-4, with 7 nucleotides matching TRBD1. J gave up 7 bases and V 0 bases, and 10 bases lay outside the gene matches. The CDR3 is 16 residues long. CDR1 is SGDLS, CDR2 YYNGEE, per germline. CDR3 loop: CASSVGTGRRSNIQYF. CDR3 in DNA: TGTGCCAGCAGCGTAGGGACAGGCCGAAGGTCCAACATTCAGTACTTC.

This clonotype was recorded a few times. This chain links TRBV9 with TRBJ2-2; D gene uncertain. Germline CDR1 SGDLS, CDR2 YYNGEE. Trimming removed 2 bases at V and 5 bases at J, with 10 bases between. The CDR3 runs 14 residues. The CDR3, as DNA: TGTGCCAGCAGCGTGGGCGTGAATACCGGGGAGCTGTTTTTT. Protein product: CASSVGVNTGELFF.

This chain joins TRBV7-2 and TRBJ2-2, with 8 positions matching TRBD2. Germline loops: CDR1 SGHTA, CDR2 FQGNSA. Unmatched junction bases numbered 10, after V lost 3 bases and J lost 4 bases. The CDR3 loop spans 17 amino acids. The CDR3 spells CASSLRNLAGSTGELFF. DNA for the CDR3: TGTGCCAGCAGCTTGAGGAATCTAGCGGGTAGCACCGGGGAGCTGTTTTTT. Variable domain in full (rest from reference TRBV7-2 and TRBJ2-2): GAGVSQSPSNKVTEKGKDVELRCDPISGHTALYWYRQSLGQGLEFLIYFQGNSAPDKSGLPSDRFSAERTGGSVSTLTIQRTQQEDSAVYLCASSLRNLAGSTGELFFGEGSRLTVL.

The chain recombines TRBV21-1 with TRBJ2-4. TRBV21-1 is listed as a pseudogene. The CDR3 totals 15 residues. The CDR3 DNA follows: TGTGCCAGCAGCAAAGAGGGGTTAGCCAAAAACATTCAGTACTTC. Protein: CASSKEGLAKNIQYF.

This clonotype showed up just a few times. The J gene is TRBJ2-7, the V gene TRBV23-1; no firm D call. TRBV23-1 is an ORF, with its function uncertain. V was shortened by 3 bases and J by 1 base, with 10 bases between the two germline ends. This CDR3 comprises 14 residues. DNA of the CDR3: TGCGCCAGCAGTCATGGCCCCCCATCCTACGAGCAGTACGTC. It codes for CASSHGPPSYEQYV.

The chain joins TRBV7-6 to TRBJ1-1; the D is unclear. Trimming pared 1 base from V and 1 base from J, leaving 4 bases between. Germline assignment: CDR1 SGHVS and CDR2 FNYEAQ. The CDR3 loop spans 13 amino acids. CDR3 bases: TGTGCCAGCAGCTTAGACCAGAACACTGAAGCTTTCTTT. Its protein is CASSLDQNTEAFF. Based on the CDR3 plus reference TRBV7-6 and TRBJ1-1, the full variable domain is GAGVSQSPRYKVTKRGQDVALRCDPISGHVSLYWYRQALGQGPEFLTYFNYEAQQDKSGLPNDRFSAERPEGSISTLTIQRTEQRDSAMYRCASSLDQNTEAFFGQGTRLTVV.

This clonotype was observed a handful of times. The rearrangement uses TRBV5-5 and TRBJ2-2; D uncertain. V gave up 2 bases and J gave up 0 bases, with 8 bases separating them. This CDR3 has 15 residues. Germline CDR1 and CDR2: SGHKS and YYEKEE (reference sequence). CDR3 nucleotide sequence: TGTGCCAGCAGCTTAGGGTCTTCGAACACCGGGGAGCTGTTTTTT. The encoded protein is CASSLGSSNTGELFF.

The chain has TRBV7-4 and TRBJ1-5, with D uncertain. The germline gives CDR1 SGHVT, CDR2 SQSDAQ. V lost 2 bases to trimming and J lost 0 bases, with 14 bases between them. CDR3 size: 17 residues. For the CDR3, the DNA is TGTGCCAGCAGCTTACCGGCAGTTGTGGTTAGCAATCAGCCCCAGCATTTT. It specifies CASSLPAVVVSNQPQHF.

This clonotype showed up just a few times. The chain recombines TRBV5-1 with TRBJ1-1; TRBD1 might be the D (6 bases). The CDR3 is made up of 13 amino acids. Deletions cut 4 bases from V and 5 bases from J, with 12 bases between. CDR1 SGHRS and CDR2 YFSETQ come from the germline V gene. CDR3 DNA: TGCGCCAGCAGCCACCCGGGACAAACTGAAGCTTTCTTT. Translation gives CASSHPGQTEAFF.

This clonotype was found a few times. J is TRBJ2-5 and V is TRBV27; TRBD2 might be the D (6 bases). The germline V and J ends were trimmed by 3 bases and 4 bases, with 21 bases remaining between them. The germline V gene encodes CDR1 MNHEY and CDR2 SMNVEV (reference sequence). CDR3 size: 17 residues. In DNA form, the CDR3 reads TGTGCCAGCAGTTTTTCCCTTCGGGGGAGTGGTAGAGAGACCCAGTACTTC. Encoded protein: CASSFSLRGSGRETQYF.